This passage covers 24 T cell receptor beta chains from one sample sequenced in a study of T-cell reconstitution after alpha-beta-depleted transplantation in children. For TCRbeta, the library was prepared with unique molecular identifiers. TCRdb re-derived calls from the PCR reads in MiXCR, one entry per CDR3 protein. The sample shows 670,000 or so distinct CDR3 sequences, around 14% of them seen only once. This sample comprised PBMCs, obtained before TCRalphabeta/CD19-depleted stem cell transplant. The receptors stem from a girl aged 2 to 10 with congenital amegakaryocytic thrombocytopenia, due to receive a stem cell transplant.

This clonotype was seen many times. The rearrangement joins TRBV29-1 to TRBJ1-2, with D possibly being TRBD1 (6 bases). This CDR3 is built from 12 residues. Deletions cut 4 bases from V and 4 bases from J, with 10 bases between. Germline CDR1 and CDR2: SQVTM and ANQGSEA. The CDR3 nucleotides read TGCAGCGTTGTCGGACAGCTCTATGGCTACACCTTC. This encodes CSVVGQLYGYTF.

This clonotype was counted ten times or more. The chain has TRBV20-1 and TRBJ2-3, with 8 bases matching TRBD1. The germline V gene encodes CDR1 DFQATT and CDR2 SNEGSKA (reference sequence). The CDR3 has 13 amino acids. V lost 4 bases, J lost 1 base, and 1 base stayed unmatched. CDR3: CSAMTGGTDTQYF. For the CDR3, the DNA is TGCAGTGCTATGACAGGGGGCACAGATACGCAGTATTTT.

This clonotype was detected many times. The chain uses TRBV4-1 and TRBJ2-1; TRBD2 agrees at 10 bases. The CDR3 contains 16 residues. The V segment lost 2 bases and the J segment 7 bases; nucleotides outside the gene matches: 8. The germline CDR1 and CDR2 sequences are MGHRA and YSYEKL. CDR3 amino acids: CASSQLPSGSWNEQFF. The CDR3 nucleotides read TGCGCCAGCAGCCAACTACCTAGCGGGAGCTGGAATGAGCAGTTCTTC.

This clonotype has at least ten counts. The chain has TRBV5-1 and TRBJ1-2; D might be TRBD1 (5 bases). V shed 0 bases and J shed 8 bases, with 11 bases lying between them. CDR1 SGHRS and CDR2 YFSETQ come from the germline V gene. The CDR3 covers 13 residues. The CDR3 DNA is TGCGCCAGCAGCTTGGAATGGGGACGCGGCTACACCTTC. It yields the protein CASSLEWGRGYTF.

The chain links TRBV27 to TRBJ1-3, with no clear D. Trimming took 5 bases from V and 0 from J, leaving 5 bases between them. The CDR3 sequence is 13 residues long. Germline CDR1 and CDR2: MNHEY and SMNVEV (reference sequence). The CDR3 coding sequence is TGTGCCAGCAGTATCTCCTCTGGAAACACCATATATTTT. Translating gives CASSISSGNTIYF.

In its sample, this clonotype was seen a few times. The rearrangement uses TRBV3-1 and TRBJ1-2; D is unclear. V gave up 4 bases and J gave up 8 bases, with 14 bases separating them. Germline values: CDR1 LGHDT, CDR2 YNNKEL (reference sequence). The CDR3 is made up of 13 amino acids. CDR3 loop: CASSRATGKGYTF. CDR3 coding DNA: TGTGCCAGCAGCCGCGCTACCGGGAAGGGCTACACCTTC.

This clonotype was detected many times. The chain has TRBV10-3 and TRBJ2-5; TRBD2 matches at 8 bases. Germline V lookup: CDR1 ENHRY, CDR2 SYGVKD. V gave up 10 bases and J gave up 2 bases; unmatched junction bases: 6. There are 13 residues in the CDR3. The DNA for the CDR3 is TGTGCCACCCGACTAGCGATACAAGAGACCCAGTACTTC. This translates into CATRLAIQETQYF.

CDR3 amino acids: CAWSPGTDTQYF. In DNA form, the CDR3 reads TGTGCCTGGAGTCCCGGGACAGATACGCAGTATTTT. The chain couples TRBV30 to TRBJ2-3; D is undetermined. From germline, CDR1 is GTSNPN and CDR2 SVGIG (reference sequence). Trimming left V 2 bases short and J 3 bases short, with 6 bases between. The CDR3 sequence is 12 residues long. The whole variable domain, filled in from reference TRBV30 and TRBJ2-3, reads SQTIHQWPATLVQPVGSPLSLECTVEGTSNPNLYWYRQAAGRGLQLLFYSVGIGQISSEVPQNLSASRPQDRQFILSSKKLLLSDSGFYLCAWSPGTDTQYFGPGTRLTVL.

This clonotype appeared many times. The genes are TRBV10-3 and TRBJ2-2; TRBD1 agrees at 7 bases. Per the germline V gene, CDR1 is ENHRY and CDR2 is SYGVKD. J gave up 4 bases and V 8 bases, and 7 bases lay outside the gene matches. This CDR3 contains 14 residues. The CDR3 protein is CAIQGQQITGELFF. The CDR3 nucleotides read TGTGCCATCCAGGGACAGCAGATCACCGGGGAGCTGTTTTTT.

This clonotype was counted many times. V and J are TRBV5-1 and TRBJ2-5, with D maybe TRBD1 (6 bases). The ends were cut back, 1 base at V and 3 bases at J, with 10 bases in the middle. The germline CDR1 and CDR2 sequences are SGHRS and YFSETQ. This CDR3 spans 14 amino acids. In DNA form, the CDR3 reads TGCGCCAGCAGCTTGACACAGGGAGAAGAGACCCAGTACTTC. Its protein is CASSLTQGEETQYF.

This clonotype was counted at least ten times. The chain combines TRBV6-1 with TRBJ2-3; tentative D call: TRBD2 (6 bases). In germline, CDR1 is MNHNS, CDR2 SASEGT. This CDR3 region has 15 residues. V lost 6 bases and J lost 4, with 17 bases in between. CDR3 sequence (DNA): TGTGCCAGCAGCCACACGTTACTAGCATCAGATACGCAGTATTTT. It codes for CASSHTLLASDTQYF.

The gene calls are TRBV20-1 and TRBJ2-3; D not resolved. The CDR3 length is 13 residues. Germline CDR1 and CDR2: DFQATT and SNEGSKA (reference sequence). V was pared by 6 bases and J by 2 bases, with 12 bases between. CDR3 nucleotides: TGCAGTGCAACTATGACCGCCACAGATACGCAGTATTTT. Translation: CSATMTATDTQYF.

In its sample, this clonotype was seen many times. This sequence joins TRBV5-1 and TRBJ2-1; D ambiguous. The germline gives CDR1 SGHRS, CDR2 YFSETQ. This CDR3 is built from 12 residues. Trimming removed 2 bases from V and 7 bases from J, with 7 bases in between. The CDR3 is CASSFNANEQFF. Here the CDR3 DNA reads TGCGCCAGCAGCTTTAACGCTAATGAGCAGTTCTTC.

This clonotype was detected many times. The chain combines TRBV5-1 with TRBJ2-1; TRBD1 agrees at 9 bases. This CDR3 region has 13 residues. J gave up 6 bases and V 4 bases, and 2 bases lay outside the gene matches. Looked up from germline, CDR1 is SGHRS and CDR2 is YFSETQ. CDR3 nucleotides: TGCGCCAGCAGCGGGACAGGGATCAATGAGCAGTTCTTC. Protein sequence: CASSGTGINEQFF.

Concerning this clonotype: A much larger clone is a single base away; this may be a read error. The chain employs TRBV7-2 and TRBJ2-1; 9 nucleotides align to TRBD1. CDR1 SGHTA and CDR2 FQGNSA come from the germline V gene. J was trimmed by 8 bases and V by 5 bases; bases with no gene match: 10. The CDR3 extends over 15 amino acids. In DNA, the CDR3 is TGTGCCAGCAGCGTAAATTACGGGACAGGGCATGAGCAGTTCTTC. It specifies CASSVNYGTGHEQFF.

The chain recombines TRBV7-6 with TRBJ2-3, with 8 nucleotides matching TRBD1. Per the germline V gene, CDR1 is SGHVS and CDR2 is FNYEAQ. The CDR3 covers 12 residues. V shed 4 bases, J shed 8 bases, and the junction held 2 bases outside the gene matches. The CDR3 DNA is TGTGCCAGCAGCTATACAGGGGGTACGCAGTATTTT. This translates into CASSYTGGTQYF.

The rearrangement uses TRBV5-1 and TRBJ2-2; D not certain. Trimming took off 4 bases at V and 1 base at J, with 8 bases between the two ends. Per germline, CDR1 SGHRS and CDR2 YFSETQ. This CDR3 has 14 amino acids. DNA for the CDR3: TGCGCCAGCAGCGCCCAGCGGAACACCGGGGAGCTGTTTTTT. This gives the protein CASSAQRNTGELFF. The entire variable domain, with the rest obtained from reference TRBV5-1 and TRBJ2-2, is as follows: KAGVTQTPRYLIKTRGQQVTLSCSPISGHRSVSWYQQTPGQGLQFLFEYFSETQRNKGNFPGRFSGRQFSNSRSEMNVSTLELGDSALYLCASSAQRNTGELFFGEGSRLTVL.

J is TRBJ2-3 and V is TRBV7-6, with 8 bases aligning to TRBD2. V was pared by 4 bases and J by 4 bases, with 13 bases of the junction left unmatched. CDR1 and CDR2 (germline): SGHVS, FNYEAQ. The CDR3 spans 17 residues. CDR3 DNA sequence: TGTGCCAGCAGCTCAACTGCAGCGGGAGAGGGCCCAGATACGCAGTATTTT. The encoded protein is CASSSTAAGEGPDTQYF.

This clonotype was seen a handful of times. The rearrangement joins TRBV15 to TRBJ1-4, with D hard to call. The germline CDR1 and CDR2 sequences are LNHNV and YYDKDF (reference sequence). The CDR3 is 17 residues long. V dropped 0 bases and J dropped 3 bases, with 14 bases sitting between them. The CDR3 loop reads CATSRDHWRAPNEKLFF. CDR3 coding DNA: TGTGCCACCAGCAGAGATCATTGGAGGGCCCCTAATGAAAAACTGTTTTTT.

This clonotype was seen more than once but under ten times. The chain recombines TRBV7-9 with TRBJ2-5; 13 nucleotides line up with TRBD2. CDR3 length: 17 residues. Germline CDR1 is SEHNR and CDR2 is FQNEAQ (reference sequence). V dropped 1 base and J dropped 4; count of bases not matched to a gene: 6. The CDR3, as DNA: TGTGCCAGCAGCTTAGGCGGACTAGCGGGAGTTGCAGAGACCCAGTACTTC. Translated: CASSLGGLAGVAETQYF.

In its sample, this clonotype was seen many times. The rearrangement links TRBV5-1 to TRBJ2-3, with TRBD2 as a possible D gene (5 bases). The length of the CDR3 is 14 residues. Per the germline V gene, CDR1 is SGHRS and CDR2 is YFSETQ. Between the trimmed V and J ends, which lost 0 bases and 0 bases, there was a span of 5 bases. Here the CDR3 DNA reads TGCGCCAGCAGCTTGGAGCGGAGCACAGATACGCAGTATTTT. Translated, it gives CASSLERSTDTQYF.

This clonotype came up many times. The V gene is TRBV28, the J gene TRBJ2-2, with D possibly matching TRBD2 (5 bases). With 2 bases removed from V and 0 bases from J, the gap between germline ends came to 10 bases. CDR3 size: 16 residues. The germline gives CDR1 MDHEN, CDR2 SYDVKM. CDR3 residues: CASSLESGPNTGELFF. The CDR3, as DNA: TGTGCCAGCAGTTTAGAGAGCGGTCCGAACACCGGGGAGCTGTTTTTT.

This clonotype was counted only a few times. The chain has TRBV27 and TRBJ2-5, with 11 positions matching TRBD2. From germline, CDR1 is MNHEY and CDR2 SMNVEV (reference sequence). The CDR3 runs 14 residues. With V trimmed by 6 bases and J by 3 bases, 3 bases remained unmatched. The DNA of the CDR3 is TGTGCCAGCAGACAGGGACTAGCGGAAGAGACCCAGTACTTC. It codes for CASRQGLAEETQYF.

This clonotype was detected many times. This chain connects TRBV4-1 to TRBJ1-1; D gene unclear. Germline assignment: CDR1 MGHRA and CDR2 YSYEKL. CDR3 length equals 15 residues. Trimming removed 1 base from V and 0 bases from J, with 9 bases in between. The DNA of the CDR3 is TGCGCCAGCAGCCAAGGGTTTGGGGTGAACACTGAAGCTTTCTTT. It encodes CASSQGFGVNTEAFF.